The clone carrying this TCR beta chain has just one count. Its antigen remains unknown. The data belong to a study of CD4 T cells in relation to SARS-CoV-2 and coronaviruses. Study summary: The HLA restriction of the shared crossreactive spike epitopes was mapped.

Germline-derived CDR1 and CDR2 are LGHDT and YNNKEL (reference sequence). The CDR3 covers 13 residues. With 3 bases removed from V and 5 bases from J, the gap between germline ends came to 10 bases. Using immunoSEQ multiplex PCR, the repertoire was profiled, and TCRdb retains in-frame clones only, with some absent. Counted here are about 37,000 clones, 82% occurring once; the ten biggest clones make up 3.5% to 5%. Cryopreserved PBMCs were CD4-enriched, then split into naive and memory cells. V is TRBV3-1 (or the pseudogene TRBV3-2) and J is TRBJ2-5; D perhaps matches TRBD1 (5 bases). The sequencing input was naive CD4+ T cells from PBMCs, cultured in vitro. As to subset: naive CD4+ T cells isolated by negative enrichment. The origin of this receptor is an adult with COVID-19. The CDR3: CASSQGRWETQYF. DNA of the CDR3: TGTGCCAGCAGCCAGGGGCGCTGGGAGACCCAGTACTTC.